This T cell receptor beta chain was found in a study of T cell responses to AZD1222 COVID-19 vaccine. The table came from immunoSEQ multiplex PCR; TCRdb's copy has only in-frame clones and leaves some out. The sample yields 120,000 to 150,000 clones, roughly 88% seen once. Germline CDR1 and CDR2: SGHVS and FNYEAQ. The junction had 4 bases not matched to a gene; V was cut back by 5 bases and J by 7 bases. CDR3 size: 15 residues. This sample comprised peripheral blood, obtained 28 days after the second dose of the MenACWY control vaccine. The TCR comes from an adult who received the MenACWY meningococcal vaccine as a control. V usage is TRBV7-6 and J usage is TRBJ2-2, with 13 bases lining up with TRBD2. CDR3 amino acids: CASSPWTSGSGELFF. CDR3 nucleotide sequence: TGTGCCAGCAGCCCGTGGACTAGCGGGAGCGGGGAGCTGTTTTTT.